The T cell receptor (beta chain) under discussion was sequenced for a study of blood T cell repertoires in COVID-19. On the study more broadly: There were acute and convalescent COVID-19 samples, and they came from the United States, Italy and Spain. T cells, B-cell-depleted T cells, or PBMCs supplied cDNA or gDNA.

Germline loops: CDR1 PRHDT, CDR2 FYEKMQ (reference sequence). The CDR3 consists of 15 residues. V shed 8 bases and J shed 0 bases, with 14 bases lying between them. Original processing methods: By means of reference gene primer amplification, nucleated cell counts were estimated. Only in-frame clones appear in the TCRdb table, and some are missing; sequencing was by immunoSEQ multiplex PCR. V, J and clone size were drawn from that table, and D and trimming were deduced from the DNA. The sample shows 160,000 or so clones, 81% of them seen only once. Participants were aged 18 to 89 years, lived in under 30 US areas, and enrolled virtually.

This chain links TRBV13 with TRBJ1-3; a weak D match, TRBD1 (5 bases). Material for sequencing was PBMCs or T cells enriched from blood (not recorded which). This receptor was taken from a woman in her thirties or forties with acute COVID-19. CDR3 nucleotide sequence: TGTGCCAGCCGTCGGGGGGGGTTCTCTGGAAACACCATATATTTT. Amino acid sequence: CASRRGGFSGNTIYF.